The T cell receptor (beta chain) described here comes from a study of blood T cell repertoires in COVID-19. CDR1 is SGHNT and CDR2 is YYREEE in the germline V gene (reference sequence). J gave up 3 bases and V 1 base, and 6 bases lay outside the gene matches. There are 17 residues in the CDR3. Under the authors' procedure: Using reference gene primer amplification, nucleated cell counts were estimated. TCRdb's copy holds only in-frame clones and misses some; the assay was immunoSEQ multiplex PCR. That table is the source of V, J and clone size, and D and trimming were worked out from the DNA. The table includes 150,000 to 200,000 clones, roughly 87% detected once.

The chain employs TRBV5-4 and TRBJ2-3; TRBD2 agrees at 12 bases. The sequenced sample consisted of peripheral blood. This TCR was sampled from a man younger than 30 who had recovered from COVID-19. The CDR3 bases are TGTGCCAGCAGCTTGTGGACTAGCGGGATTCGTACAGATACGCAGTATTTT. Amino acid sequence: CASSLWTSGIRTDTQYF.